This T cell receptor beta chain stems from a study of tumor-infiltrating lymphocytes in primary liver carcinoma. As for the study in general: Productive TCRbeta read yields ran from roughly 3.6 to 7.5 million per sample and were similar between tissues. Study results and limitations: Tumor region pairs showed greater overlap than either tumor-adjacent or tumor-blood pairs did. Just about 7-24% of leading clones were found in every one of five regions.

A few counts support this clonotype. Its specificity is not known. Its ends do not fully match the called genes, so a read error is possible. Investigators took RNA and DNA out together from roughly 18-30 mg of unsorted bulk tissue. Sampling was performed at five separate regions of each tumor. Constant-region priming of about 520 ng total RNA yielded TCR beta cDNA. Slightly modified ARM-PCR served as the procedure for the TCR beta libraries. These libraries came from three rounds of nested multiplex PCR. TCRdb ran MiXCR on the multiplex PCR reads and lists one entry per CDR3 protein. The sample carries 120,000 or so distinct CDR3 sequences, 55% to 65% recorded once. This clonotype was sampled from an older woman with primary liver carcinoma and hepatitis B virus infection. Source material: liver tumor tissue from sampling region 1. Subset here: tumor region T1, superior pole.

CDR3 nucleotide sequence: TGTGCCAGCGGTGAAACGTTTGATGGGGCCAACGTCCTGACTTTC. Translated, it gives CASGETFDGANVLTF. V and J are TRBV6-1 and TRBJ2-6; D gene ambiguous. CDR1 and CDR2 (germline): MNHNS, SASEGT. The CDR3 has 15 amino acids.